Listed below are T cell receptor beta chains from one sample, sequenced in a study of T cell responses to AZD1222 COVID-19 vaccine. Libraries were prepared by immunoSEQ multiplex PCR; TCRdb keeps only in-frame clonotypes and omits some of them. Here the sample spans around 200,000 clones, 85% to 95% being singletons. The source material was peripheral blood, sampled 28 days after the second AZD1222 dose. The receptors were gathered from an adult who received the AZD1222 COVID-19 vaccine. Each CDR3 is given with its conserved first and last residue. The D gene is left open where the match is weak. Only some rows state a clone size, as once, few, many or a class for expanded clones.

j_call d_call v_call clone_size cdr3_aa cdr3_nt
TRBJ2-1 TRBD2 TRBV5-4 . CASSLWGGRRNEQFF TGTGCCAGCAGCCTCTGGGGCGGGAGGAGAAATGAGCAGTTCTTC
TRBJ1-2 TRBD1 TRBV28 . CASSLTRTGGYYGYTF TGTGCCAGCAGTTTAACGCGGACAGGGGGCTACTATGGCTACACCTTC
TRBJ1-2 . TRBV20-1 . CSASGDYGYTF TGCAGTGCCTCGGGCGACTATGGCTACACCTTC
TRBJ1-4 TRBD1 TRBV4-2 . CASSQGPTGGAGEKLFF TGTGCCAGCAGCCAAGGCCCAACAGGGGGCGCAGGAGAAAAACTGTTTTTT
TRBJ1-2 . TRBV5-4 . CASSLAASLTRGYTF TGTGCCAGCAGCTTGGCTGCCAGCCTCACCAGGGGCTACACCTTC
TRBJ2-7 . TRBV15 once CATSRDPGPNEQYF TGTGCCACCAGCAGAGATCCGGGGCCCAACGAGCAGTACTTC
TRBJ2-1 TRBD1 TRBV29-1 . CSVVTGGGYNEQFF TGCAGCGTCGTTACAGGGGGCGGCTACAATGAGCAGTTCTTC
TRBJ1-5 TRBD1 TRBV4-1 . CASSPTGGPDSNQPQHF TGCGCCAGCAGCCCCACAGGGGGCCCTGATAGCAATCAGCCCCAGCATTTT
TRBJ2-7 TRBD1 TRBV7-2 . CASSFGTGAYEQYF TGTGCCAGCAGCTTTGGGACAGGGGCCTACGAGCAGTACTTC
TRBJ1-5 . TRBV18 . CASSPGQFGNQPQHF TGTGCCAGCTCACCAGGGCAGTTTGGGAATCAGCCCCAGCATTTT
TRBJ2-7 . TRBV3-1/TRBV3-2 . CASSRDTTYEQYF TGTGCCAGCAGCCGAGACACGACCTACGAGCAGTACTTC
TRBJ2-5 TRBD1 TRBV29-1 . CSVTKGAQETQYF TGCAGCGTTACCAAGGGGGCTCAAGAGACCCAGTACTTC
TRBJ1-2 TRBD1 TRBV5-6 . CASSNAQGARPGYTF TGTGCCAGCAGTAATGCACAGGGGGCGCGACCTGGCTACACCTTC
TRBJ1-6 TRBD1 TRBV15 . CATSVGQGANSPLHF TGTGCCACCAGCGTAGGACAGGGGGCAAATTCACCCCTCCACTTT
TRBJ2-5 . TRBV11-3 . CASSLRYKAPGETQYF TGTGCCAGCAGCTTAAGGTATAAGGCCCCAGGGGAGACCCAGTACTTC
TRBJ1-2 . TRBV24-1 . CATSDLGQPYTF TGTGCCACCAGTGATTTGGGCCAGCCCTACACCTTC
TRBJ2-1 TRBD2 TRBV6-1 . CASSARLAGENNEQFF TGTGCCAGCAGTGCTAGACTAGCGGGGGAGAACAATGAGCAGTTCTTC
TRBJ2-3 TRBD2 TRBV7-2 once CASSLERLSGGSITDTQYF TGTGCCAGCAGCTTAGAGAGGCTCAGCGGGGGGTCTATCACAGATACGCAGTATTTT
TRBJ1-5 . TRBV6-6 . CASSPASLNQPQHF TGTGCCAGCAGTCCCGCTTCACTGAATCAGCCCCAGCATTTT
TRBJ2-6 TRBD1 TRBV5-6 . CASSHSYRTGNGANVLTF TGTGCCAGCAGTCATAGCTATCGGACAGGGAATGGGGCCAACGTCCTGACTTTC
TRBJ2-5 . TRBV28 . CASSPQGWETQYF TGTGCCAGCAGTCCACAGGGTTGGGAGACCCAGTACTTC
TRBJ1-4 . TRBV11-2 . CASSREEGKLFF TGTGCCAGCAGCCGGGAGGAGGGAAAACTGTTTTTT
TRBJ1-2 . TRBV9 . CASSVRGVMPNYGYTF TGTGCCAGCAGCGTGCGGGGGGTAATGCCCAACTATGGCTACACCTTC
TRBJ1-3 TRBD1 TRBV6-1 . CASSDGQGTIRSSGNTIYF TGTGCCAGCAGTGACGGACAGGGGACGATAAGATCCTCTGGAAACACCATATATTTT
TRBJ1-2 . TRBV6-6 once CASSYVETTYGYTF TGTGCCAGCAGTTATGTCGAGACGACCTATGGCTACACCTTC
TRBJ2-6 . TRBV27 . CASSSHSEASGANVLTF TGTGCCAGCAGTTCCCACAGCGAAGCCTCTGGGGCCAACGTCCTGACTTTC